These 32 T cell receptor beta chains came from one sample sequenced in a study of blood T cell repertoires in COVID-19 (dated by TCRdb to 2018 to 2021). Library generation was performed with the immunoSEQ multiplex PCR assay. Entries here come from immuneACCESS through TCRdb and include only in-frame sequences with V and J called. Some clones fail to appear in such tables; in the studies checked, an unresolved V gene covers under half of the shortfall, and the cause of the remainder is unknown. Present in this sample are around 230,000 clones, roughly 86% of which were seen just once. The ten most abundant clones make up roughly 4% of the sample. Sequences were obtained from PBMCs or T cells enriched from blood (not recorded which). These receptors were collected from a woman in her 30s with acute COVID-19.

The gene calls are TRBV9 and TRBJ2-7; 7 positions match TRBD2. Germline CDR1 SGDLS, CDR2 YYNGEE. The junction had 7 bases not matched to a gene; V was cut back by 4 bases and J by 0 bases. This CDR3 region has 15 residues. The CDR3 sequence is CASSPHGGSSYEQYF. As DNA, the CDR3 is TGTGCCAGCAGCCCCCACGGGGGGAGCTCCTACGAGCAGTACTTC.

This chain uses TRBV19 with TRBJ1-6, with no clear D. The CDR3 has 14 amino acids. The V end lost 1 base, the J end lost 8 bases, and 9 bases lay between the germline ends. The germline V gene encodes CDR1 LNHDA and CDR2 SQIVND (reference sequence). In DNA form, the CDR3 reads TGTGCCAGTAGTATAGGGACGCGGGATTCACCCCTCCACTTT. This codes for CASSIGTRDSPLHF.

The chain couples TRBV9 to TRBJ1-5, with D perhaps matching TRBD1 (6 bases). Germline V gives CDR1 SGDLS, CDR2 YYNGEE. CDR3 size: 16 residues. Trimming took off 4 bases at V and 5 bases at J, with 19 bases between the two ends. The CDR3: CASSTGEGVEDQPQHF. The CDR3 DNA reads as TGTGCCAGCAGCACCGGAGAGGGGGTAGAGGATCAGCCCCAGCATTTT.

The chain carries TRBV5-1 and TRBJ2-7; D perhaps matches TRBD1 (5 bases). V was trimmed by 0 bases and J by 3 bases, leaving 10 bases between them. This CDR3 comprises 14 residues. The V gene's germline CDR1 is SGHRS and CDR2 YFSETQ. The CDR3 coding sequence is TGCGCCAGCAGCTTGGGACAGCCACACTACGAGCAGTACTTC. This codes for CASSLGQPHYEQYF.

This chain joins TRBV5-1 and TRBJ2-1; D is unclear. The CDR3 consists of 15 residues. Germline loops: CDR1 SGHRS, CDR2 YFSETQ. The V gene lost 3 bases and the J gene lost 0 bases, with 10 bases spanning the gap. The CDR3 DNA reads as TGCGCCAGCAGCTCCGATATGAGCTCCTACAATGAGCAGTTCTTC. Translation: CASSSDMSSYNEQFF.

The V and J genes are TRBV5-1 and TRBJ2-7; 7 bases align to TRBD1. With 4 bases clipped from V and 2 bases from J, the junction kept 9 bases outside the gene matches. This CDR3 has 15 amino acids. Germline V gene sequence: CDR1 SGHRS, CDR2 YFSETQ. The CDR3 loop reads CASSPQDRTTYEQYF. The CDR3 nucleotides are TGCGCCAGCAGCCCGCAGGACAGGACCACCTACGAGCAGTACTTC.

The V and J genes are TRBV4-3 and TRBJ1-3; the D is unclear. Looked up from germline, CDR1 is LGHNA and CDR2 is YSLEER. This CDR3 spans 13 amino acids. The germline V and J ends were trimmed by 4 bases and 0 bases, with 4 bases remaining between them. The CDR3 nucleotides read TGCGCCAGCAGCCGGGCCTCTGGAAACACCATATATTTT. It specifies CASSRASGNTIYF.

The chain links TRBV12-3 or TRBV12-4 to TRBJ1-1; maybe TRBD1 (5 bases). This CDR3 is built from 13 residues. V was pared by 8 bases and J by 2 bases, with 12 bases between. Here the CDR3 DNA reads TGTGCCAGCGGGACTCAGCATAACACTGAAGCTTTCTTT. Translated: CASGTQHNTEAFF.

The rearrangement joins TRBV24-1 to TRBJ2-1; 15 nucleotides align to TRBD2. Per the germline V gene, CDR1 is KGHDR and CDR2 is SFDVKD. J lost 6 bases, V lost 7 bases, and 0 bases had no gene match. CDR3 length: 14 amino acids. The CDR3 region has the DNA TGTGCCACCAGGGGACTAGCGGGGGGCAATGAGCAGTTCTTC. It codes for CATRGLAGGNEQFF.

The chain is built from TRBV7-2 and TRBJ1-1; 9 nucleotides agree with TRBD1. Germline V gene sequence: CDR1 SGHTA, CDR2 FQGNSA. After removal of 6 bases from V and 3 bases from J, the junction contained 8 bases not matched to a gene. The CDR3 spans 15 residues. The CDR3 reads CASRFNRGLDTEAFF. As DNA, the CDR3 is TGTGCCAGCAGATTTAACAGGGGGCTGGACACTGAAGCTTTCTTT.

The chain combines TRBV10-3 with TRBJ2-6; D is ambiguous. Germline assignment: CDR1 ENHRY and CDR2 SYGVKD. Trimming shortened V by 1 base and J by 1 base, and 5 bases separated the two germline ends. This CDR3 spans 15 amino acids. The CDR3 DNA follows: TGTGCCATCAGTGAGTTGAGTTCTGGGGCCAACGTCCTGACTTTC. Translated, it gives CAISELSSGANVLTF.

The chain joins TRBV6-5 to TRBJ1-1; maybe TRBD1 (6 bases). The CDR3 is 14 amino acids. Per germline, CDR1 MNHEY and CDR2 SVGAGI. Trimming pared 5 bases from V and 4 bases from J, leaving 14 bases between. In DNA form, the CDR3 reads TGTGCCAGCAGTCCTTACAGGGAGACCACTGAAGCTTTCTTT. Its translation: CASSPYRETTEAFF.

The rearrangement joins TRBV24-1 to TRBJ2-1; 7 positions match TRBD1. V lost 6 bases and J lost 4; bases outside the gene matches: 11. The CDR3 covers 16 residues. Germline V CDR1 and CDR2: KGHDR, SFDVKD. Here the CDR3 reads CATSTRQGMEYNEQFF. Written as DNA, the CDR3 is TGTGCCACCAGTACACGACAGGGTATGGAGTACAATGAGCAGTTCTTC.

The chain recombines TRBV4-1 with TRBJ2-1; maybe TRBD2 (5 bases). V gave up 4 bases and J gave up 4 bases, with 14 bases separating them. This CDR3 spans 15 amino acids. CDR1 and CDR2 from the germline V gene are MGHRA and YSYEKL. The CDR3 region is CASSLSGSRYNEQFF. The CDR3, as DNA: TGCGCCAGCAGCCTGAGCGGTTCGAGGTACAATGAGCAGTTCTTC.

The chain links TRBV1 to TRBJ2-5; the DNA was not compared with TRBD2, the D call given in the table. TRBV1 is shown as a pseudogene. This CDR3 comprises 19 residues. In DNA, the CDR3 is TGCACCAGCAGCCAAGTCCATAGTAGGGGGACTACAATCCAAGAGACCCAGTACTTC. It specifies CTSSQVHSRGTTIQETQYF.

The chain employs TRBV4-1 and TRBJ1-6; D gene unclear. V was pared by 3 bases and J by 10 bases, with 13 bases between. The CDR3 is 14 amino acids. Germline V gives CDR1 MGHRA, CDR2 YSYEKL. CDR3 amino acids: CASSHGGVFSPLHF. The CDR3 nucleotides read TGCGCCAGCAGCCACGGCGGGGTCTTCTCACCCCTCCACTTT.

The V call is TRBV5-6, the J call TRBJ2-1, with a possible D match to TRBD1 (6 bases). Germline V gene data show CDR1 as SGHDT and CDR2 as YYEEEE. V lost 1 base to trimming and J lost 6 bases, with 14 bases between them. This CDR3 contains 15 residues. The chain's CDR3 is CASSLSRGPANEQFF. In DNA form, the CDR3 reads TGTGCCAGCAGCTTGAGCAGGGGTCCCGCCAATGAGCAGTTCTTC.

The J gene is TRBJ2-5, the V gene TRBV13, with 8 bases that match TRBD2. CDR3 length: 14 residues. V shed 1 base and J 8 bases; nucleotides not matched to a gene: 6. Per germline, CDR1 PRHDT and CDR2 FYEKMQ (reference sequence). CDR3 in DNA: TGTGCCAGCAGCTTAGCAGGTAGCGGGGTAACCCAGTACTTC. Protein product: CASSLAGSGVTQYF.

V usage is TRBV11-1 and J usage is TRBJ2-3; D not resolved. The CDR3 covers 12 residues. The V gene's germline CDR1 is SGHAT and CDR2 FQDESV (reference sequence). Deletions cut 5 bases from V and 6 bases from J, with 9 bases between. CDR3: CASSPNQDTQYF. The DNA for the CDR3 is TGTGCCAGCAGCCCCAACCAGGATACGCAGTATTTT.

The chain links TRBV28 to TRBJ1-4, with 10 bases identical to TRBD1. Looked up from germline, CDR1 is MDHEN and CDR2 is SYDVKM. Trimming at V came to 8 bases and at J to 4 bases, leaving 10 bases not matched to a gene. This CDR3 contains 16 residues. The DNA for the CDR3 is TGTGCCAGCCACCCCCGGGACAGGGGCGTTAATGAAAAACTGTTTTTT. Translation: CASHPRDRGVNEKLFF.

The chain employs TRBV9 and TRBJ2-2; D uncertain. This CDR3 contains 13 residues. Trimming left V 4 bases short and J 4 bases short, with 8 bases between. Germline lookup yields CDR1 SGDLS and CDR2 YYNGEE. CDR3 in amino acids: CASSLPVTGELFF. In DNA, the CDR3 is TGTGCCAGCAGCCTACCCGTCACCGGGGAGCTGTTTTTT.

The V call is TRBV20-1, the J call TRBJ2-7; no definite D call. Germline V gene data show CDR1 as DFQATT and CDR2 as SNEGSKA (reference sequence). The CDR3 is 11 amino acids. CDR3: CSHWSSYEQYF. The CDR3 DNA is TGCAGCCACTGGTCCTCCTACGAGCAGTACTTC.

V is TRBV2 and J is TRBJ1-1; 9 bases are a match to TRBD1. In germline, CDR1 is SNHLY, CDR2 FYNNEI. J was trimmed by 0 bases and V by 11 bases; bases with no gene match: 13. The CDR3 is 16 amino acids. The chain's CDR3 is CAGYPGQGTMNTEAFF. The CDR3 DNA follows: TGTGCCGGCTACCCGGGACAGGGAACGATGAACACTGAAGCTTTCTTT.

This clone was picked up a small number of times. This rearrangement joins TRBV12-3 or TRBV12-4 to TRBJ2-5; no reliable D call. Trimming took 3 bases from V and 4 from J, leaving 9 bases between them. The CDR3 consists of 13 residues. DNA for the CDR3: TGTGCCAGCAGTTTGAGTAACCCAGAGACCCAGTACTTC. Amino acid sequence: CASSLSNPETQYF.

This chain uses TRBV19 with TRBJ1-5; TRBD1 is a possible D gene (5 bases). Trimming removed 3 bases at V and 2 bases at J, with 17 bases between. The germline V gene encodes CDR1 LNHDA and CDR2 SQIVND (reference sequence). The CDR3 has 17 amino acids. DNA of the CDR3: TGTGCCAGTAGTATCGGGGGTAGCGGGGCCCGCAATCAGCCCCAGCATTTT. Amino acid sequence: CASSIGGSGARNQPQHF.

The CDR3 DNA is TGTGCCAGTAGTGGTTGGGGCAGCGCCTACGAGCAGTACTTC. This translates into CASSGWGSAYEQYF. The chain couples TRBV19 to TRBJ2-7, with D maybe TRBD1 (5 bases). The germline gives CDR1 LNHDA, CDR2 SQIVND (reference sequence). CDR3 length: 14 amino acids. V was shortened by 5 bases and J by 2 bases, with 13 bases between the two germline ends.

The chain is built from TRBV7-9 and TRBJ2-6, with a weak D call TRBD2 (5 bases). Germline CDR1 SEHNR, CDR2 FQNEAQ (reference sequence). CDR3 length equals 18 residues. Between the trimmed V and J ends, which lost 6 bases and 1 base, there was a span of 19 bases. CDR3 in amino acids: CASRPLTRGDSGANVLTF. In nucleotides, the CDR3 is TGTGCCAGCAGACCGCTCACTAGAGGAGATTCTGGGGCCAACGTCCTGACTTTC.

Here the CDR3 DNA reads TGTGCCAGCACCGGGACAGAGGAAAAACTGTTTTTT. Encoded protein: CASTGTEEKLFF. The chain combines TRBV13 with TRBJ1-4, with 7 bases fitting TRBD1. Germline V gene lookup returns CDR1 PRHDT and CDR2 FYEKMQ (reference sequence). The CDR3 covers 12 residues. Trimming at V came to 7 bases and at J to 8 bases, leaving 4 bases not matched to a gene.

The V call is TRBV6-5, the J call TRBJ2-1; 10 bases line up with TRBD2. Germline CDR1 reads MNHEY; CDR2 reads SVGAGI. The trim removed 8 bases at V and 5 bases at J, leaving 9 bases unmatched. The CDR3 totals 15 residues. This CDR3 is CASHLGLAAHNEQFF. CDR3 DNA sequence: TGTGCCAGCCACCTTGGACTAGCGGCCCACAATGAGCAGTTCTTC.

This sequence joins TRBV9 and TRBJ1-5; 7 nucleotides agree with TRBD1. Germline V gives CDR1 SGDLS, CDR2 YYNGEE. V trimming: 6 bases; J trimming: 1 base; junction bases outside the gene matches: 4. The CDR3 sequence is 14 residues long. As DNA, the CDR3 is TGTGCCAGCACCAGGGGGGCGAGCAATCAGCCCCAGCATTTT. This encodes CASTRGASNQPQHF.

V and J are TRBV19 and TRBJ1-2, with TRBD1 identical over 9 bases. With V trimmed by 5 bases and J by 6 bases, 4 bases remained unmatched. Germline CDR1 is LNHDA and CDR2 is SQIVND (reference sequence). There are 13 residues in the CDR3. The CDR3 protein is CASSPRTGDGYTF. In nucleotides, the CDR3 is TGTGCCAGTAGTCCCCGGACAGGGGATGGCTACACCTTC.

The chain joins TRBV6-5 to TRBJ2-1, with D perhaps matching TRBD1 (5 bases). The CDR3 has 16 residues. Trimming took 0 bases from V and 2 from J, leaving 11 bases between them. CDR1 is MNHEY and CDR2 is SVGAGI in the germline V gene. CDR3 DNA sequence: TGTGCCAGCAGTTACTCCTGGCAGGGTACCTACAATGAGCAGTTCTTC. It yields the protein CASSYSWQGTYNEQFF.